The source of this T cell receptor beta chain is a study of shared clonotypes between healthy human individuals. Overall study: Per donor, CD8 memory used one plate, CD8 naive used two, CD4 memory used three and CD4 naive used three.

CDR3 length equals 15 residues. Germline V CDR1 and CDR2: MGHDK, SYGVNS. V dropped 6 bases and J dropped 6 bases, with 18 bases sitting between them. Only Caucasian adults living in Nashville, Tennessee served as donors. Naive CD4+ cells were CD45RA-selected; the remaining cells were memory. The deep-level immunoSEQ assay was used. Profiling relied on immunoSEQ multiplex PCR, and the TCRdb table lists in-frame clones only, not all of them. This sample yields 2,500,000 or so clones, of which roughly 93% are seen a single time; about 0.34% belongs to the top ten. The sequence came from a man between 18 and 35 years old in good health. Some clones in this sample may be carry-over from other donors' samples. The sequencing input was naive CD4+ T cells from PBMCs. The subset here: CD45RA+ positively selected. J is TRBJ2-1 and V is TRBV25-1; a weak D match, TRBD1 (5 bases). As DNA, the CDR3 is TGTGCCAGCAGCCCCATACCGGCAGGGCGCAATGAGCAGTTCTTC. Protein sequence: CASSPIPAGRNEQFF.